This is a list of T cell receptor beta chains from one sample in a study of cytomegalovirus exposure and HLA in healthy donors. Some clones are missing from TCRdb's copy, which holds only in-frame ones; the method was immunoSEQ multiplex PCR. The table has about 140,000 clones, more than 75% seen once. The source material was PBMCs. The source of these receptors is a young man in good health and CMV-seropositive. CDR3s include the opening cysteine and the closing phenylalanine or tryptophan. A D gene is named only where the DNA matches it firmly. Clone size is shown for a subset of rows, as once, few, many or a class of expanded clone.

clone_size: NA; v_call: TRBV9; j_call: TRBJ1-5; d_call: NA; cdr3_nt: TGTGCCAGCAGCGTAGGAAGGGCGGGGCAGCCCCAGCATTTT; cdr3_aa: CASSVGRAGQPQHF
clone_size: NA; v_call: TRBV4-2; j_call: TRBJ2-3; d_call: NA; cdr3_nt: TGTGCCAGCAGCCAAGTCCCCGGGACTGGCACAGATACGCAGTATTTT; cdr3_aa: CASSQVPGTGTDTQYF
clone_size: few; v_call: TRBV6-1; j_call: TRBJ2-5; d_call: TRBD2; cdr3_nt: TGTGCCAGCAAACGCGGGAGTGGGACCCAGTACTTC; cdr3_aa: CASKRGSGTQYF
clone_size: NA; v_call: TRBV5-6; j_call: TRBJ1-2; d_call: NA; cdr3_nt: TGTGCCAGCAGCATCGGGGAAAACTATGGCTACACCTTC; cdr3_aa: CASSIGENYGYTF
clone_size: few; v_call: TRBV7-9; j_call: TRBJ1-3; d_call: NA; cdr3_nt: TGTGCCAGCAGCTTAAGACAGACTTGGTATTTT; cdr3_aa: CASSLRQTWYF
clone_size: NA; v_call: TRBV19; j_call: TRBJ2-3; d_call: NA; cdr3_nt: TGTGCCAGTTCAAGCGGAAGAGCGGTCGCAGATACGCAGTATTTT; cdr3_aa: CASSSGRAVADTQYF
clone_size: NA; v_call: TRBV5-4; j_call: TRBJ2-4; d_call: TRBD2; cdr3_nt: TGTGCCAGCAGTTTCAGCCTTAGCGGGAGTTCAAAAAACATTCAGTACTTC; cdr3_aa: CASSFSLSGSSKNIQYF
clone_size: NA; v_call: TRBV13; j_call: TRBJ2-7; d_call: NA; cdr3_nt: TGTGCCAGCAGCTCAACCCTCGGCCAGGGCTACGAGCAGTACTTC; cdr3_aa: CASSSTLGQGYEQYF
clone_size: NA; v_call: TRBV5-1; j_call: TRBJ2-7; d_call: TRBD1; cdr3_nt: TGCGCCAGCAGCTTACCAGGGGGCTACTACGAGCAGTACTTC; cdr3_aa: CASSLPGGYYEQYF
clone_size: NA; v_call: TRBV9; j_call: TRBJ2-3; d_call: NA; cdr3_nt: TGTGCCAGCAGCGATCGGGACTTCACAGATACGCAGTATTTT; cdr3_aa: CASSDRDFTDTQYF
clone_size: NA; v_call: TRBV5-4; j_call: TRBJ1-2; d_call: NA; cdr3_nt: TGTGCCAGCAGCTTCAGGTATGGCTACACCTTC; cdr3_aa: CASSFRYGYTF
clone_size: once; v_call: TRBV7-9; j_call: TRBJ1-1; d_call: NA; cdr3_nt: TGTGCCAGCAGCTTATGGGCGAACACTGAAGCTTTCTTT; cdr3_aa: CASSLWANTEAFF
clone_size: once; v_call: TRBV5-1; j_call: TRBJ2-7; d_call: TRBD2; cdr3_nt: TGCGCCAGCAGCTTGGGTAGCGGGGTCTACGAGCAGTACTTC; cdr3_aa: CASSLGSGVYEQYF
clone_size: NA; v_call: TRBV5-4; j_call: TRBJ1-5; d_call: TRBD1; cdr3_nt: TGTGCCAGCAGCCCTGGACAGGGCTCAGGTCAGCCCCAGCATTTT; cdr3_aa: CASSPGQGSGQPQHF
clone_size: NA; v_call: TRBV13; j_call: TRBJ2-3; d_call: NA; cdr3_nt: TGTGCCAGCAGCCCACCCTCGGGAGATACGCAGTATTTT; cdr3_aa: CASSPPSGDTQYF
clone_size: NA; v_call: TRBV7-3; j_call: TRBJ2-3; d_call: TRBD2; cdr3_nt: TGTGCCAGCAGCCTCGCAGATAGCGGGAGAGGGCAGTATTTT; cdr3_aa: CASSLADSGRGQYF
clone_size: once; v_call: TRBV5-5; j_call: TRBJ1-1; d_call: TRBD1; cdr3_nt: TGTGCCAGCAGCTTGGCCAGGGGGCTTGGTGAAGCTTTCTTT; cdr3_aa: CASSLARGLGEAFF
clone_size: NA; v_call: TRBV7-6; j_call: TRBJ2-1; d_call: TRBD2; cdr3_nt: TGTGCCAGCAGCTCTACTAGGACTAGCACCGACAATGAGCAGTTCTTC; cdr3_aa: CASSSTRTSTDNEQFF